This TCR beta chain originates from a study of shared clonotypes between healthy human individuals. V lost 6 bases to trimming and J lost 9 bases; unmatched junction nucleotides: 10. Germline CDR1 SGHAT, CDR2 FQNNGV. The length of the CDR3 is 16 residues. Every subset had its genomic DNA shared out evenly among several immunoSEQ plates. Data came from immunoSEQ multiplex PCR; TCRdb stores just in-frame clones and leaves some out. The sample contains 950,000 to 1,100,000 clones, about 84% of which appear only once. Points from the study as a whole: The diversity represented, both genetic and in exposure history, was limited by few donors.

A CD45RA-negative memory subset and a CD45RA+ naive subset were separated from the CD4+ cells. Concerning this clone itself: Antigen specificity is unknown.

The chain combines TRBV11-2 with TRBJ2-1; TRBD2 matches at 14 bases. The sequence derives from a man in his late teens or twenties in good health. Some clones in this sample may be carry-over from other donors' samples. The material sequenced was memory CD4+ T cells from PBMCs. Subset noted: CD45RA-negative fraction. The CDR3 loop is CASRQPGLAGVGEQFF. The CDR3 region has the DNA TGTGCCAGCAGACAACCGGGACTAGCGGGAGTGGGTGAGCAGTTCTTC. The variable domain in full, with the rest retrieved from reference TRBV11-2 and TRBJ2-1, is EAGVAQSPRYKIIEKRQSVAFWCNPISGHATLYWYQQILGQGPKLLIQFQNNGVVDDSQLPKDRFSAERLKGVDSTLKIQPAKLEDSAVYLCASRQPGLAGVGEQFFGPGTRLTVL.